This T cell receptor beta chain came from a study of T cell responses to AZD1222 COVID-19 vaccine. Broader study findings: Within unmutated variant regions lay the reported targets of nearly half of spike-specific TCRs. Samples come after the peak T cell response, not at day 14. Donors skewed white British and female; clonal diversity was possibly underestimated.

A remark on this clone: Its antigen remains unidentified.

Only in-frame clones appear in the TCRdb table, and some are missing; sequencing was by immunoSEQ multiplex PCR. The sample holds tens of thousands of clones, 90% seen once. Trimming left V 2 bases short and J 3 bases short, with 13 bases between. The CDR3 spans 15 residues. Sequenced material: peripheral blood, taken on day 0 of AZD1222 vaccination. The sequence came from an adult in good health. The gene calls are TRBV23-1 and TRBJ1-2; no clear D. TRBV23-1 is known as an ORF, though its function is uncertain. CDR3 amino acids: CASSQTSCHHYGYTF. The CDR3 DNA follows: TGCGCCAGCAGTCAAACGTCATGTCACCACTATGGCTACACCTTC.